The following is a T cell receptor beta chain sequence with its context. It was through 5'RACE template switching that TCR cDNA was made, with a universal primer site and UMIs added. TCRdb itself ran the 5' RACE reads through MiXCR, one entry per CDR3 protein. The data show tens of thousands of distinct CDR3 sequences, 6.3% seen once. The length of the CDR3 is 13 residues. Germline CDR1 and CDR2: MNHEY and SVGAGI. V was clipped by 6 bases and J by 10 bases, with 13 bases between them. This sample is drawn from a study of T cells after yellow fever vaccination. This specimen consisted of PBMCs, either bulk or a sorted T-cell subset (CD4+, CD8+, memory, or dextramer-sorted; not recorded which), obtained on the day of the yellow fever booster vaccination. This clonotype originated in a man aged 25-45 years who received the YFV17D yellow fever vaccine. This rearrangement joins TRBV6-5 to TRBJ1-6; D remains unclear. CDR3 sequence (DNA): TGTGCCAGCAGCTCCGGACTTCACTCACCCCTCCACTTT. Its translation: CASSSGLHSPLHF.